This TCR beta chain originates from a study of vaccination and CD4 T cells after COVID-19 (dated 2022 in TCRdb). In terms of the full investigation: Convalescent patients had a positive SARS-CoV-2 result on nasal swab PCR, and of these patients, nine had mild disease and one had severe disease. For stimulating the cultures, overlapping spike peptide pools were used, derived from SARS-CoV-2 as well as from the common cold coronaviruses HCoV-NL63, HCoV-OC43 and HCoV-229E. The time from the second vaccine dose to post-vaccine blood sampling had a median of 72 days and ranged from 14 to 241 days. Participants received two doses of either the Pfizer-BioNTech BNT162b2 vaccine (n=8) or the Moderna mRNA-1273 vaccine (n=2). In roughly nine COVID-19 convalescent patients and 4 infection-naive healthy vaccine recipients, the spike-specific CD4+ TCR repertoire before mRNA vaccination was compared with the repertoire after mRNA vaccination. Post-COVID blood samples from convalescent patients were collected a median of about 100 days after diagnosis, with a range of 35 to 161 days. Control cultures used a CEFX viral epitope pool as positive control, an HIV-1 Nef peptide pool as negative control, or no peptide. In the convalescent cohort there were six males and four females, among whom were two Hispanic individuals, seven Caucasians, two Asians and one multiracial person. General study outcomes and caveats: Among convalescent patients, a median about 90% of the SARS-CoV-2-reactive clones seen after vaccination appeared only after vaccination, which suggests priming specific to the vaccine. The study included relatively few convalescent patients and did not analyze early timepoints after natural infection. In convalescent patients, nearly all vaccine-specific clones (304 of 307) were found to be mono-reactive for SARS-CoV-2 spike rather than cross-reactive with common cold coronaviruses. An increase in the median number of SARS-CoV-2-reactive clonotypes from approximately 20 after infection to roughly 38 after vaccination was observed, but the change was not found to be significant.

The germline V gene encodes CDR1 SGHTA and CDR2 FQGNSA. The CDR3 sequence holds 15 residues, the cysteine and phenylalanine included. Kept here is only the CDR3 DNA, which spans 45 bases and is read in frame from base 1. The junction shows trimming of 0 bases on V and 6 bases on J, plus 12 bases between the germline ends. For this clonotype: Its antigen remains unidentified. Base qualities are missing; no much larger clone stands one base away.

The protocol used for the library was PCR. DNA from cultured CD4+ T cells underwent TCR sequencing with the Oncomine TCR Beta short-read assay at the Johns Hopkins FTIC core. Genomic DNA was extracted from the cultured CD4+ T cells with the QIAamp micro DNA kit. Oncomine TCR Beta libraries made from cultured CD4+ T cells were pooled using unique dual indexes and sequenced on an Illumina iSeq 100. The study's processing was this. Non-productive sequences were removed, and CDR3s that did not start with C, did not end with F or W, or were shorter than 7 amino acids were discarded. Antigen-specific clonotypes were identified with the MANAFEST web application by comparing peptide-stimulated wells with reference and other culture wells. Positive clones required FDR below 0.05, an odds ratio above 5, and productive frequency above 0.1% in at least two of three replicate wells. Cross-reactive clonotypes were defined as significantly expanded in both SARS-CoV-2 spike wells and at least one common cold coronavirus spike condition. Similarity between CDR3 sequences was evaluated in R version 3.6.1 using Levenshtein distances (stringdist) and unrooted phylogenetic trees (ape). TCRdb reprocessed the public reads (quality trimming at Q25 with fastp, clone calling with MiXCR) and kept in-frame beta chains. Rows matching on CDR3 protein sequence are summarized as one entry with the most common DNA and genes. The V and J calls follow TCRdb's processing rather than the paper's. This sample is represented by 20,000 or so distinct CDR3 sequences; over 60% of them were singletons. The ten biggest clones cover 6.5% to 8.5% of the sample.

What the treatment or condition label conveys for this sample: approximately nine-day PBMC culture with coronavirus spike peptide pools or control peptides (ViraFEST assay). To expand antigen-specific T cells with peptide pools and then pick out the expanded clonotypes through TCR sequencing, the study relied on the ViraFEST assay. The convalescent patients' positive SARS-CoV-2 PCR tests fell between March and December 2020, which was before the Alpha, Beta and Delta variants emerged in the United States. Each well held around 2 million PBMCs cultured in IMDM containing around 5% human AB serum and approximately 9.6 IU/ml IL-2, with approximately 9.2 ug/ml peptide pools added. Half of the culture medium was replaced with fresh IL-2-containing medium on days 3 and 7. CD4+ T cells were isolated after around ten days of culture through negative selection using the EasySep CD4+ T cell isolation kit. PBMCs were separated from whole blood using Ficoll-Paque Plus gradient centrifugation and then either used fresh or cryopreserved at -140C. Each culture condition was generally run in triplicate wells.

This TCR was recovered from a human donor who had recovered from COVID-19. The specimen was CD4+ T cells from blood, cultured in vitro. The sequence links TRBV7-2 to TRBJ1-5; D gene: possibly TRBD1, on 6 matching bases. The CDR3 region: CASSLAQGGAQPQHF. The DNA is TGTGCCAGCAGCTTAGCCCAAGGGGGGGCTCAGCCCCAGCATTTT.